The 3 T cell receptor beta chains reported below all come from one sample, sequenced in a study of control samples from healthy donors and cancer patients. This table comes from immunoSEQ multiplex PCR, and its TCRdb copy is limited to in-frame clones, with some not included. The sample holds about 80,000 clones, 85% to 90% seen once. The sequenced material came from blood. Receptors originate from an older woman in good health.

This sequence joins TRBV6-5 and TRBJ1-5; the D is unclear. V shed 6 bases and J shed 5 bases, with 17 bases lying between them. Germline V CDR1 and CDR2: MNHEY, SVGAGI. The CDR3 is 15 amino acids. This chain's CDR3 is CASRASIGPYQPQHF. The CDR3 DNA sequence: TGTGCCAGCAGGGCAAGTATAGGGCCGTATCAGCCCCAGCATTTT.

As DNA, the CDR3 is TGTGCCAGTGCCCGAACTTCTACGGGACCCCTTACAGAGACCCAGTACTTC. Protein sequence: CASARTSTGPLTETQYF. The chain links TRBV19 to TRBJ2-5; the D gene could be TRBD1 or TRBD2 (5 bases each). From germline, CDR1 is LNHDA and CDR2 SQIVND (reference sequence). The V end was cut by 8 bases, the J end by 4 bases, with 26 bases between. The CDR3 sequence is 17 residues long. Combining the CDR3 with reference TRBV19 and TRBJ2-5 gives the whole variable domain DGGITQSPKYLFRKEGQNVTLSCEQNLNHDAMYWYRQDPGQGLRLIYYSQIVNDFQKGDIAEGYSVSREKKESFPLTVTSAQKNPTAFYLCASARTSTGPLTETQYFGPGTRLLVL.

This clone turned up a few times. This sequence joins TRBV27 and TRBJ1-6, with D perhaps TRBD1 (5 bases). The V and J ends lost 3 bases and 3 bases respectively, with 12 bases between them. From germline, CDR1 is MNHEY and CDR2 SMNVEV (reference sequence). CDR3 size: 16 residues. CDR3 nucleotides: TGTGCCAGCAGTTTTTCAGGGCAGATCTATAATTCACCCCTCCACTTT. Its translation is CASSFSGQIYNSPLHF.